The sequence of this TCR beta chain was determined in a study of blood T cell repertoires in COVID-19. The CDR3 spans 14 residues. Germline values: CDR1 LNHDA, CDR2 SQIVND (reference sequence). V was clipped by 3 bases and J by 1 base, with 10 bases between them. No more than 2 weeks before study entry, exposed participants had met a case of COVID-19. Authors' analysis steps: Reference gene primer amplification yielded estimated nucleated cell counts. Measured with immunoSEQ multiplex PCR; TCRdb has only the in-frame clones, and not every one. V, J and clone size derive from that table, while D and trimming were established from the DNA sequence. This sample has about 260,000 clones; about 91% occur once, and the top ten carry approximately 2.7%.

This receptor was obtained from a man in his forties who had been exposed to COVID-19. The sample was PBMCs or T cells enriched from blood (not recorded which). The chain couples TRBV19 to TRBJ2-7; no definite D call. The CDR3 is CASSIRPASYEQYF. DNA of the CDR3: TGTGCCAGTAGTATCCGGCCAGCGTCCTACGAGCAGTACTTC.